The TCR beta chain described here comes from a study of shared clonotypes between healthy human individuals. Naive-designated CD8 cells lacked CD45RO, were positively enriched for CCR7, and omitted terminally differentiated effector memory CD45RA+ cells. This CDR3 spans 12 amino acids. CDR1 is MNHNS, CDR2 SASEGT, per germline. Trimming shortened V by 6 bases and J by 4 bases, and 7 bases separated the two germline ends. Clones were sequenced by immunoSEQ multiplex PCR, and TCRdb holds only the in-frame ones, with some missing. The sample holds 800,000 to 950,000 clones; approximately 96% are singletons and the top ten take about 0.25%.

The V gene is TRBV6-1, the J gene TRBJ2-1; D is possibly TRBD1 or TRBD2 (5 bases each). Sequencing was carried out using naive CD8+ T cells sorted from blood. The sequence was obtained from a man aged 30-40 years in good health. The CDR3 loop reads CASRGVYNEQFF. In nucleotides, the CDR3 is TGTGCCAGCAGGGGGGTTTACAATGAGCAGTTCTTC.